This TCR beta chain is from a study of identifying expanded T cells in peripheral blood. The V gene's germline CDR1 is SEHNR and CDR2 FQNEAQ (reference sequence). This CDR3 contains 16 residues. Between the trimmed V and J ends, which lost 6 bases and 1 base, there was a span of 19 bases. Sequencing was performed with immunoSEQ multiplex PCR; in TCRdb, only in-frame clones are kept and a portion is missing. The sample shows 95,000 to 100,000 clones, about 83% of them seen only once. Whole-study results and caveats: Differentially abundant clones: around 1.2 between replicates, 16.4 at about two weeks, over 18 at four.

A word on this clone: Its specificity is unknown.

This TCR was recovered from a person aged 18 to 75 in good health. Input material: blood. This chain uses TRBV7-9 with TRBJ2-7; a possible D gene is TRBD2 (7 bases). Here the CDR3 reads CASSPRGQGRSYEQYF. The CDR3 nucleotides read TGTGCCAGCAGTCCGCGGGGGCAGGGGAGGTCCTACGAGCAGTACTTC.